These T cell receptor beta chains were read from a single sample in a study of shared clonotypes between healthy human individuals. Assay: immunoSEQ multiplex PCR; the TCRdb copy retains only in-frame clones and omits some. This table holds around 580,000 clones, roughly 98% found once. The sequenced material came from naive CD8+ T cells sorted from blood. The receptors originated from a man under 40 in good health. Each CDR3 is given with its conserved first and last residue. The D gene is left open where the match is weak. Clone size is given for some rows only: seen once, a few or many times, or a class if the clone is expanded.

V gene: TRBV4-3; clone size: .; J gene: TRBJ2-7; D gene: .; CDR3 DNA: TGCGCCAGCAGCGTGAGTCCAGCCTACGAGCAGTACTTC; CDR3 protein: CASSVSPAYEQYF
V gene: TRBV7-8; clone size: .; J gene: TRBJ2-3; D gene: TRBD2; CDR3 DNA: TGTGCCAGCAGCTTACCCACCGGACTAGCGGGAGGGCCTAGCCCCACAGATACGCAGTATTTT; CDR3 protein: CASSLPTGLAGGPSPTDTQYF
V gene: TRBV27; clone size: .; J gene: TRBJ2-3; D gene: TRBD2; CDR3 DNA: TGTGCCAGCAGTTTACTAGCGGGGGATACGCAGTATTTT; CDR3 protein: CASSLLAGDTQYF
V gene: TRBV10-3; clone size: .; J gene: TRBJ2-7; D gene: .; CDR3 DNA: TGTGCCATCACCCCTAATCCAAACTACGAGCAGTACTTC; CDR3 protein: CAITPNPNYEQYF
V gene: TRBV29-1; clone size: .; J gene: TRBJ2-1; D gene: .; CDR3 DNA: TGCAGCGTTGTTGGACTGGCGGTAAGCTCCTACAATGAGCAGTTCTTC; CDR3 protein: CSVVGLAVSSYNEQFF
V gene: TRBV4-1; clone size: .; J gene: TRBJ1-2; D gene: TRBD1; CDR3 DNA: TGCGCCAGCAGCCTTACAGGGGTCGATGGCTACACCTTC; CDR3 protein: CASSLTGVDGYTF
V gene: TRBV5-8; clone size: .; J gene: TRBJ2-1; D gene: .; CDR3 DNA: TGTGCCAGCAGCGGGGGGAGACTTGCCTCCTACAATGAGCAGTTCTTC; CDR3 protein: CASSGGRLASYNEQFF
V gene: TRBV14; clone size: .; J gene: TRBJ2-1; D gene: TRBD2; CDR3 DNA: TGTGCCAGCAGCCAGGGGGGGTACAATGAGCAGTTCTTC; CDR3 protein: CASSQGGYNEQFF
V gene: TRBV6-1; clone size: .; J gene: TRBJ1-3; D gene: .; CDR3 DNA: TGTGCCAGCGTGCGTGGCAGGCCGGACACCATATATTTT; CDR3 protein: CASVRGRPDTIYF
V gene: TRBV7-9; clone size: .; J gene: TRBJ1-1; D gene: .; CDR3 DNA: TGTGCCAGCAGTTATCACACTGAAGCTTTCTTT; CDR3 protein: CASSYHTEAFF
V gene: TRBV7-9; clone size: .; J gene: TRBJ2-1; D gene: TRBD2; CDR3 DNA: TGTGCCAGCAGCTTATTAGTAGGGACTAGCGGGAGGAACAATGAGCAGTTCTTC; CDR3 protein: CASSLLVGTSGRNNEQFF
V gene: TRBV27; clone size: .; J gene: TRBJ2-7; D gene: TRBD1; CDR3 DNA: TGTGCCAGCAGTTCGACCGGGACAGGATTCATCTACGAGCAGTACTTC; CDR3 protein: CASSSTGTGFIYEQYF
V gene: TRBV12-1; clone size: .; J gene: TRBJ2-3; D gene: .; CDR3 DNA: TGTGCCAGCAGCTGTTTCTGGCGGAGCACAGATACGCAGTATTTT; CDR3 protein: CASSCFWRSTDTQYF
V gene: TRBV5-1; clone size: .; J gene: TRBJ2-7; D gene: .; CDR3 DNA: TGCGCCAGCGGCTCCACGGGTTCCTACGAGCAGTACTTC; CDR3 protein: CASGSTGSYEQYF
V gene: TRBV11-2; clone size: .; J gene: TRBJ2-7; D gene: .; CDR3 DNA: TGTGCCAGCAGCCCCACGGGGCAGGGAATCTACGAGCAGTACTTC; CDR3 protein: CASSPTGQGIYEQYF
V gene: TRBV18; clone size: .; J gene: TRBJ2-5; D gene: .; CDR3 DNA: TGTGCCAGCCCACAAACCGCCCAAGAGACCCAGTACTTC; CDR3 protein: CASPQTAQETQYF
V gene: TRBV28; clone size: .; J gene: TRBJ1-5; D gene: .; CDR3 DNA: TGTGCCAGCAGTCCCCCCCAGGGCGTTCAGCCCCAGCATTTT; CDR3 protein: CASSPPQGVQPQHF
V gene: TRBV5-1; clone size: .; J gene: TRBJ2-7; D gene: .; CDR3 DNA: TGCGCCAGCAGCTTGGAGGGGACCGTATCCTACGAGCAGTACTTC; CDR3 protein: CASSLEGTVSYEQYF
V gene: TRBV5-1; clone size: .; J gene: TRBJ2-3; D gene: TRBD2; CDR3 DNA: TGCGCCAGCAGCTTGGGTTCTAGCGGGAGGGGGCATACGCAGTATTTT; CDR3 protein: CASSLGSSGRGHTQYF
V gene: TRBV7-2; clone size: .; J gene: TRBJ2-3; D gene: TRBD2; CDR3 DNA: TGTGCCAGCAGCCCAACCGCGTGGCTAGCGGGAGCGAAAGATACGCAGTATTTT; CDR3 protein: CASSPTAWLAGAKDTQYF
V gene: TRBV19; clone size: .; J gene: TRBJ1-2; D gene: .; CDR3 DNA: TGTGCCAGTACCTTCCGAGACAGCTATGGCTACACCTTC; CDR3 protein: CASTFRDSYGYTF
V gene: TRBV29-1; clone size: .; J gene: TRBJ2-7; D gene: .; CDR3 DNA: TGCAGCGTTGAAGCCCCGGGGACCTACGAGCAGTACTTC; CDR3 protein: CSVEAPGTYEQYF
V gene: TRBV14; clone size: .; J gene: TRBJ1-1; D gene: .; CDR3 DNA: TGTGCCAGCAGCCAAGGAGACAAGAGGGGCGCGTACACTGAAGCTTTCTTT; CDR3 protein: CASSQGDKRGAYTEAFF
V gene: TRBV4-3; clone size: .; J gene: TRBJ2-1; D gene: TRBD2; CDR3 DNA: TGCGCCAGCAGCCAAGGCGGGGGGAGCTCCTACAATGAGCAGTTCTTC; CDR3 protein: CASSQGGGSSYNEQFF
V gene: TRBV27; clone size: .; J gene: TRBJ2-7; D gene: .; CDR3 DNA: TGTGCCAGCAGTTTGGGAGGTGGTGGCTCCTACGAGCAGTACTTC; CDR3 protein: CASSLGGGGSYEQYF
V gene: TRBV18; clone size: .; J gene: TRBJ2-7; D gene: .; CDR3 DNA: TGTGCCAGCACGAGCCGGCCCTACGAGCAGTACTTC; CDR3 protein: CASTSRPYEQYF
V gene: TRBV7-8; clone size: once; J gene: TRBJ2-1; D gene: TRBD2; CDR3 DNA: TGTGCCAGCAGCTTAGGGACTAGCGGGAGCGATGAGCAGTTCTTC; CDR3 protein: CASSLGTSGSDEQFF
V gene: TRBV7-9; clone size: .; J gene: TRBJ1-4; D gene: .; CDR3 DNA: TGTGCCAGCAGCGCACAGGAGAATGAAAAACTGTTTTTT; CDR3 protein: CASSAQENEKLFF
V gene: TRBV5-1; clone size: .; J gene: TRBJ1-3; D gene: TRBD1; CDR3 DNA: TGCGCCAGCTCCGAGCCGGGACAGCTAAACACCATATATTTT; CDR3 protein: CASSEPGQLNTIYF
V gene: TRBV5-6; clone size: .; J gene: TRBJ2-5; D gene: TRBD1; CDR3 DNA: TGTGCCAGCAGCTTGTCGGGACAGGGGGATGAGACCCAGTACTTC; CDR3 protein: CASSLSGQGDETQYF